This TCR beta chain was recorded in a study of shared clonotypes between healthy human individuals. About the research overall: The plates for each donor numbered three CD4 naive, three CD4 memory, two CD8 naive and one CD8 memory.

Roughly 210 ng DNA, approximately 31,000 T cell genomes, went into each sorted-subset replicate PCR. Per the study methods: Junction-only sequences without quality scores came from ImmunoSEQ, so filtering differed. Method: immunoSEQ multiplex PCR; TCRdb's copy keeps in-frame clones and lacks some. Clone size and the V and J calls come from that table; the DNA yielded D and trimming. Among millions of clones listed, about 95% were seen once. Comments on this clone: Its antigen remains unknown.

General observations from the study: Deeper or shallower sequencing was expected to change how clonotypes are shared among donors.

Terminally differentiated effector memory CD45RA+ cells were excluded by CCR7 positive selection of CD45RO-negative cells. The sequence derives from a man aged 18 to 30 in good health. The source material was naive CD8+ T cells sorted from blood.

CDR3 amino acids: CAWSVGTGDTEAFF. In nucleotides, the CDR3 is TGTGCCTGGAGTGTAGGGACAGGGGACACTGAAGCTTTCTTT. V gene TRBV30 combines with J gene TRBJ1-1; 10 nucleotides match TRBD1. The CDR3 is 14 amino acids. The trim removed 0 bases at V and 3 bases at J, leaving 1 base unmatched. The germline V gene encodes CDR1 GTSNPN and CDR2 SVGIG (reference sequence).